Listed below are T cell receptor beta chains from one sample, sequenced in a study of glioma-infiltrating T cells after dendritic cell vaccination. TCRdb keeps only in-frame clones here, not all; method: immunoSEQ multiplex PCR. This table has fewer than 100,000 clones, 85% to 90% appearing once. The sequencing here drew on blood, taken before dendritic cell vaccination. These receptors all come from a human donor with glioblastoma. CDR3s include the opening cysteine and the closing phenylalanine or tryptophan. Each record gives: CDR3 DNA, CDR3 protein, D gene, J gene, V gene, clone size. The D gene is left open where the match is weak. A clone size is listed for some rows: how often the clone was seen (once, few, many), or a class if it is expanded.

DNA: TGCGCCAGCAGCCAGTCCACTCGAGGGGAGGATTTCTTC; CDR3: CASSQSTRGEDFF; D: NA; J: TRBJ2-1; V: TRBV4-1; size: NA
DNA: TGTGCCAGCAGTTCCTGGACTAGCGGGACCTACAATGAGCAGTTCTTC; CDR3: CASSSWTSGTYNEQFF; D: TRBD2; J: TRBJ2-1; V: TRBV27; size: NA
DNA: TGCAGCGTAAGCATGGACTCGGATACGCAGTATTTT; CDR3: CSVSMDSDTQYF; D: NA; J: TRBJ2-3; V: TRBV29-1; size: few
DNA: TGTGCCAGCAGTGGATCAGTGCTCACTAACTATGGCTACACCTTC; CDR3: CASSGSVLTNYGYTF; D: NA; J: TRBJ1-2; V: TRBV25-1; size: NA
DNA: TGTGCCAGCAGTGAACGTCCGGCGGCTAACTATGGCTACACCTTC; CDR3: CASSERPAANYGYTF; D: NA; J: TRBJ1-2; V: TRBV6-1; size: NA
DNA: TGTGCCAGCAGCCAAGTAGCGGGAGTTACCGGGGAGCTGTTTTTT; CDR3: CASSQVAGVTGELFF; D: TRBD2; J: TRBJ2-2; V: TRBV4-2; size: NA
DNA: TGTGCCAGCAGCACGGGCCAGGGTAGGGGAACTGAAGCTTTCTTT; CDR3: CASSTGQGRGTEAFF; D: NA; J: TRBJ1-1; V: TRBV7-9; size: NA
DNA: TGTGCCAGCAGCGTGGCAGGCCGCACAGATACGCAGTATTTT; CDR3: CASSVAGRTDTQYF; D: NA; J: TRBJ2-3; V: TRBV9; size: NA
DNA: TGCGCCAGCAGCCAAACCCGGGACAGCTATGGCTACACCTTC; CDR3: CASSQTRDSYGYTF; D: TRBD1; J: TRBJ1-2; V: TRBV5-1; size: NA
DNA: TGTGCCAGTAGTATGGGGCAGGGAAATTTCTACGAGCAGTACTTC; CDR3: CASSMGQGNFYEQYF; D: NA; J: TRBJ2-7; V: TRBV19; size: NA
DNA: TGTGCCAGTAGCCCACCGGGACAGTTTAACTATGGCTACACCTTC; CDR3: CASSPPGQFNYGYTF; D: TRBD1; J: TRBJ1-2; V: TRBV19; size: NA
DNA: TGCAGCGTTGACGGCGTACTAGCGGGAGGGGGCACCGGGGAGCTGTTTTTT; CDR3: CSVDGVLAGGGTGELFF; D: TRBD2; J: TRBJ2-2; V: TRBV29-1; size: NA
DNA: TGTGCCAGCAGCCGGACAGGGTTCTCCTACGAGCAGTACTTC; CDR3: CASSRTGFSYEQYF; D: TRBD1; J: TRBJ2-7; V: TRBV5-4; size: NA
DNA: TGTGCCAGCTCACCGCAGGGGTCTGGTATCTCCTACAATGAGCAGTTCTTC; CDR3: CASSPQGSGISYNEQFF; D: NA; J: TRBJ2-1; V: TRBV18; size: NA
DNA: TGTGCCAGCAGCTACAGGGATCCCGGGGAGCTGTTTTTT; CDR3: CASSYRDPGELFF; D: NA; J: TRBJ2-2; V: TRBV2; size: once
DNA: TGTGCCAGCAGACTGACAGGTATCCAAGAGACCCAGTACTTC; CDR3: CASRLTGIQETQYF; D: NA; J: TRBJ2-5; V: TRBV28; size: NA
DNA: TGTGCCAGCAGTGCCACTTGGGACTCGAACACCGGGGAGCTGTTTTTT; CDR3: CASSATWDSNTGELFF; D: NA; J: TRBJ2-2; V: TRBV6-4; size: NA